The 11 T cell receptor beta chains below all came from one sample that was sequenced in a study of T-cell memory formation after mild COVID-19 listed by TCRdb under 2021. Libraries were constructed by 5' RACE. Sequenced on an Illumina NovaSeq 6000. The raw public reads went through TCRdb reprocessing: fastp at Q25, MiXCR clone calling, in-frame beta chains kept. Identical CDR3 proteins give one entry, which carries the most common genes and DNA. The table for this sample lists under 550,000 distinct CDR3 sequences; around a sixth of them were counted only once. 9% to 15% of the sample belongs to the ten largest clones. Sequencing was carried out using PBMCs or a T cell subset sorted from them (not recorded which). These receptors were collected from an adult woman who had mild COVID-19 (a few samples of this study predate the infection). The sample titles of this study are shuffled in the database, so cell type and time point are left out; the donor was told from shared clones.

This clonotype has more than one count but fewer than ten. The CDR3, as DNA: TGTGCCAGTTTAGGACAGGGGGTTTACGAGCAGTACTTC. It is translated as CASLGQGVYEQYF. The chain has TRBV12-3 or TRBV12-4 and TRBJ2-7; 10 nucleotides line up with TRBD1. The CDR3 is 13 amino acids. J was trimmed by 4 bases and V by 9 bases; bases with no gene match: 6.

DNA for the CDR3: TGTGCCACCAGCGGACTAGCGGGAGTTGTAGGCAATGAGCAGTTCTTC. Translated, it gives CATSGLAGVVGNEQFF. The V and J genes are TRBV15 and TRBJ2-1; 13 bases match TRBD2. The CDR3 consists of 16 residues. Germline V gives CDR1 LNHNV, CDR2 YYDKDF (reference sequence). V lost 5 bases and J lost 6; bases outside the gene matches: 7.

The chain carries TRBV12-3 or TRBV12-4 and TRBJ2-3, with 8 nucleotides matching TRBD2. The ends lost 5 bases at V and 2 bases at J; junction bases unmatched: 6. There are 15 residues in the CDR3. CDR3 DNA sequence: TGTGCCAGCAGTCCCGGGACTAGGGACACAGATACGCAGTATTTT. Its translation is CASSPGTRDTDTQYF.

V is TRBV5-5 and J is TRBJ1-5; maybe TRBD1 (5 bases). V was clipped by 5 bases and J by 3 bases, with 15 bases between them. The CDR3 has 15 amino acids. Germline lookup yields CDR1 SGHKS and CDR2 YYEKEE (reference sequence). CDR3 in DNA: TGTGCCAGCAGGATCTCGCAGGGTTACAATCAGCCCCAGCATTTT. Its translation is CASRISQGYNQPQHF.

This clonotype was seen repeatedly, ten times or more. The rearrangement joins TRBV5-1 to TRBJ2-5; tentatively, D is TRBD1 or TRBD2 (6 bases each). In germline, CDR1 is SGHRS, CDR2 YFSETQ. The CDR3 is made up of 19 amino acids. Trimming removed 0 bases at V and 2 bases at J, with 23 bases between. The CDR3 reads CASSLGPYREPGLQETQYF. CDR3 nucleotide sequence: TGCGCCAGCAGCTTGGGACCCTACAGGGAGCCCGGACTACAAGAGACCCAGTACTTC.

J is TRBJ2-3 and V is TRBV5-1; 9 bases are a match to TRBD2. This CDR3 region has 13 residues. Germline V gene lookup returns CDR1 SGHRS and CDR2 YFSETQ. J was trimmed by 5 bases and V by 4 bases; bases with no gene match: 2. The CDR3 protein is CASSGAGGDTQYF. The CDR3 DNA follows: TGCGCCAGCAGCGGAGCGGGGGGAGATACGCAGTATTTT.

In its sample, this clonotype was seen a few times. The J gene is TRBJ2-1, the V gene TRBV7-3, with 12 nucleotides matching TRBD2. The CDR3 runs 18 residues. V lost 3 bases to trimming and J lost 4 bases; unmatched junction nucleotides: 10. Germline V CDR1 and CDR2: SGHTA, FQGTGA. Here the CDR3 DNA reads TGTGCCAGCAGCTTTCAACCGACTAGCGGGAGCCTGTACAATGAGCAGTTCTTC. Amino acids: CASSFQPTSGSLYNEQFF.

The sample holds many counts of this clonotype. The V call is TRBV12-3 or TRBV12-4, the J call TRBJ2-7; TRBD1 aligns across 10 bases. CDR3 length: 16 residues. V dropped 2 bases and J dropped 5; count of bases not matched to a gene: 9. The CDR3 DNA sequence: TGTGCCAGCAGTTTACGTTGGACAGGGGGATATCACGAGCAGTACTTC. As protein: CASSLRWTGGYHEQYF.

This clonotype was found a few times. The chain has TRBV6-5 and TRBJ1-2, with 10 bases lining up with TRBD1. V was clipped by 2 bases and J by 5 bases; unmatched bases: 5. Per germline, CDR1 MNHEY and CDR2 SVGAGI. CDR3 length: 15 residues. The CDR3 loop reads CASSYGTGASYGYTF. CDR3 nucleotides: TGTGCCAGCAGTTACGGGACAGGGGCGTCTTATGGCTACACCTTC.

CDR3 residues: CASSSAREQYF. CDR3 DNA: TGTGCCAGCAGTTCTGCCCGCGAGCAGTACTTC. The chain links TRBV28 to TRBJ2-7; no definite D call. The germline V gene has CDR1 MDHEN and CDR2 SYDVKM. V lost 4 bases and J lost 6, with 7 bases in between. The CDR3 is made up of 11 amino acids. The whole variable domain, remainder taken from reference TRBV28 and TRBJ2-7, is DVKVTQSSRYLVKRTGEKVFLECVQDMDHENMFWYRQDPGLGLRLIYFSYDVKMKEKGDIPEGYSVSREKKERFSLILESASTNQTSMYLCASSSAREQYFGPGTRLTVT.

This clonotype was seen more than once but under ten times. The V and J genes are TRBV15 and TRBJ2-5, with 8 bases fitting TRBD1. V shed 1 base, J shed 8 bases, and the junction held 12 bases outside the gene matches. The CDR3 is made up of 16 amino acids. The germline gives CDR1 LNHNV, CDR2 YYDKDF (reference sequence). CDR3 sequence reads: CATSRGPPGQGETQYF. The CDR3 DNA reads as TGTGCCACCAGCAGAGGCCCTCCCGGACAGGGAGAAACCCAGTACTTC.